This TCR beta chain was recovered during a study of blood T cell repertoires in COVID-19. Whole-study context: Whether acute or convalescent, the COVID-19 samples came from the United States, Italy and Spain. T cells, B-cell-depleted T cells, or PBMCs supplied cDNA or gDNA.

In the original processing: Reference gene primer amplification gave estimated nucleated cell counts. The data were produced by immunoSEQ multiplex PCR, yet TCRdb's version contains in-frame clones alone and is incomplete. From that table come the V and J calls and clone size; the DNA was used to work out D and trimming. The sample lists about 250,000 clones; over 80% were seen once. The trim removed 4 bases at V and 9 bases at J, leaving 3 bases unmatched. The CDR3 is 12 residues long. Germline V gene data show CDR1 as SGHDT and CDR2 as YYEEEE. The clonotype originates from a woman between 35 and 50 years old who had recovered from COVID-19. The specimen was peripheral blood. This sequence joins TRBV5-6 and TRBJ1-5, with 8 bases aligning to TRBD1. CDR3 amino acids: CASSTGTGPQHF. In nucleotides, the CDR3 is TGTGCCAGCAGCACCGGGACAGGGCCCCAGCATTTT.